The TCR beta chain described here comes from a study of CD8+ T cells in alopecia areata. Specified treatment: oral pan-JAK inhibitor, 5-10 mg twice daily. Cell sorting on a FACSAria was used to separate CD4+ and CD8+ T cells from the PBMCs. Study findings and constraints: Lesional scalp, especially alopecia totalis/universalis, showed higher clonality than normal scalp. Among patients, TCR sharing was less clear than in mice, a difference possibly due in part to HLA diversity in the patient population.

cDNA prepared by RNA extraction and subsequent reverse transcription served as the template for sequencing. The table came from immunoSEQ multiplex PCR; TCRdb's copy has only in-frame clones and leaves some out. The sample consists of about 140,000 clones, roughly 52% of them appearing once. This CDR3 contains 13 residues. V dropped 0 bases and J dropped 6; count of bases not matched to a gene: 0. In germline, CDR1 is SGHDT, CDR2 YYEEEE. This clone was counted between two and nine times. What it recognizes is unknown. Other DNA sequences in this specimen translate into the identical CDR3. This specimen consisted of CD8+ T cells sorted from blood, obtained at week 4, from a patient treated with tofacitinib. This sequence joins TRBV5-6 and TRBJ1-5, with 7 bases aligning to TRBD1. The receptor was derived from a human donor with alopecia areata. The CDR3 loop reads CASSLEGAQPQHF. The CDR3 coding sequence is TGTGCCAGCAGCTTGGAGGGGGCTCAGCCCCAGCATTTT.